This is a list of T cell receptor beta chains from one sample in a study of PD-L1 blockade in urothelial cancer. TCRdb's copy holds only in-frame clones and misses some; the assay was immunoSEQ multiplex PCR. The sample lists 90,000 to 130,000 clones; 91% were seen once. Sequences were derived from PBMCs, sampled around atezolizumab (anti-PD-L1) treatment. The receptors come from a man in his sixties with urothelial cancer. Both conserved end residues are trimmed from each CDR3. Each record gives: V gene, CDR3 length, J gene, CDR3 protein.

V: TRBV6-5
length: 13
J: TRBJ2-5
CDR3: ASRTWGSSFGLLY

V: TRBV5-8
length: 15
J: TRBJ2-6
CDR3: ASFRGVLGAGANVLT

V: TRBV5-6
length: 12
J: TRBJ1-1
CDR3: ASSLVALNTEAF

V: TRBV6-1
length: 16
J: TRBJ1-1
CDR3: ASSEGRGKGGTNTEAF

V: TRBV7-9
length: 13
J: TRBJ1-2
CDR3: ASSLGGTSDYGYT

V: TRBV9
length: 12
J: TRBJ2-7
CDR3: ASSVDPGSYEQY

V: TRBV27
length: 14
J: TRBJ1-1
CDR3: ASRPDRNLMNTEAF

V: TRBV19
length: 14
J: TRBJ1-4
CDR3: ASRTTRKATNEKLF

V: TRBV5-4
length: 13
J: TRBJ1-5
CDR3: ASSIDRGDNQPQH

V: TRBV7-2
length: 12
J: TRBJ2-7
CDR3: ASSLLADSYEQY

V: TRBV2
length: 12
J: TRBJ1-6
CDR3: ASRMGGGNSPLH

V: TRBV30
length: 9
J: TRBJ1-6
CDR3: AWSQNSPLH

V: TRBV19
length: 12
J: TRBJ1-2
CDR3: ASSMRTALYGYT

V: TRBV7-2
length: 17
J: TRBJ2-6
CDR3: ASSRTSGSLLSGANVLT

V: TRBV11-2
length: 15
J: TRBJ2-7
CDR3: ASSLPLDRGWDYEQY

V: TRBV28
length: 12
J: TRBJ1-2
CDR3: ASSTRDTFYGYT

V: TRBV4-1
length: 17
J: TRBJ2-3
CDR3: ASSHPRTSGRRKGDTQY

V: TRBV5-4
length: 16
J: TRBJ2-2
CDR3: ASSSSLYRTSNTGELF

V: TRBV7-2
length: 13
J: TRBJ2-5
CDR3: ASSLQTGMRETQY

V: TRBV7-2
length: 11
J: TRBJ1-2
CDR3: ASSSAGVGGYT

V: TRBV6-1
length: 13
J: TRBJ2-3
CDR3: ASSDEEGGPDTQY

V: TRBV6-5
length: 13
J: TRBJ1-5
CDR3: ASSYSRGAGQPQH

V: TRBV28
length: 11
J: TRBJ1-2
CDR3: ASSLGQHYGYT

V: TRBV9
length: 16
J: TRBJ1-2
CDR3: ASSVGAGVSGSGYGYT

V: TRBV28
length: 13
J: TRBJ2-7
CDR3: ASSQLAGSFYEQY